Following are 13 T cell receptor beta chains from one sample sequenced in a study of Ad26.COV2.S vaccination and SARS-CoV-2 variants. The table came from immunoSEQ multiplex PCR; TCRdb's copy has only in-frame clones and leaves some out. Here the sample spans hundreds of thousands of clones, roughly 89% being singletons. Treatment denoted: roughly 20 received Ad26.COV2.S at low or high dose, single or two shots; about 5 received placebo; per-sample allocation not given. The samples date from day 63 after the first vaccine or placebo injection. Sequenced material: peripheral blood, taken in a trial of Ad26.COV2.S vaccine versus placebo. These receptors all stem from a person aged 18-60 years who received the Ad26.COV2.S COVID-19 vaccine or a placebo.

This sequence joins TRBV4-3 and TRBJ1-3; D is uncertain. The V gene lost 0 bases and the J gene lost 0 bases, with 9 bases spanning the gap. CDR3 length: 16 residues. Germline V CDR1 and CDR2: LGHNA, YSLEER. CDR3 bases: TGCGCCAGCAGCCAAGACGGAATCAGCTCTGGAAACACCATATATTTT. Translation: CASSQDGISSGNTIYF.

The V gene is TRBV15, the J gene TRBJ2-2; D might be TRBD1 (6 bases). Germline V gene sequence: CDR1 LNHNV, CDR2 YYDKDF (reference sequence). Trimming left V 6 bases short and J 3 bases short, with 26 bases between. The CDR3 has 19 amino acids. CDR3 loop: CATRGIAPMDSRHTGELFF. In nucleotides, the CDR3 is TGTGCCACCAGGGGTATAGCCCCCATGGACAGCCGACACACCGGGGAGCTGTTTTTT.

This clone has only one observation. This rearrangement joins TRBV9 to TRBJ1-1; no firm D call. Germline V lookup: CDR1 SGDLS, CDR2 YYNGEE. This CDR3 has 13 residues. V was trimmed by 4 bases and J by 1 base, leaving 8 bases between them. Here the CDR3 DNA reads TGTGCCAGCAGCCCAGATCCGAACACTGAAGCTTTCTTT. Translating it yields CASSPDPNTEAFF.

The V and J genes are TRBV28 and TRBJ1-1; D is undetermined. The CDR3 runs to 14 residues. The germline V gene has CDR1 MDHEN and CDR2 SYDVKM. V was pared by 5 bases and J by 4 bases, with 14 bases between. The CDR3 reads CASSILRRATEAFF. CDR3 bases: TGTGCCAGCAGTATTCTCCGGAGGGCCACTGAAGCTTTCTTT.

The V gene is TRBV7-2, the J gene TRBJ2-3; D is undetermined. The germline V and J ends were trimmed by 0 bases and 6 bases, with 7 bases remaining between them. The CDR3 loop spans 13 amino acids. Germline V gene lookup returns CDR1 SGHTA and CDR2 FQGNSA. The CDR3 loop is CASSLAGWDTQYF. CDR3 in DNA: TGTGCCAGCAGCTTAGCAGGTTGGGATACGCAGTATTTT.

The J gene is TRBJ2-5, the V gene TRBV24-1; D gene unclear. V lost 1 base to trimming and J lost 0 bases, with 2 bases between them. The CDR3 extends over 13 amino acids. The V gene's germline CDR1 is KGHDR and CDR2 SFDVKD. CDR3 coding DNA: TGTGCCACCAGTGATTTTGACCAAGAGACCCAGTACTTC. It encodes CATSDFDQETQYF.

The J gene is TRBJ1-2, the V gene TRBV5-8, with D perhaps TRBD1 (5 bases). The CDR3 covers 12 residues. V gave up 4 bases and J gave up 7 bases, with 11 bases separating them. The V gene's germline CDR1 is SGHTS and CDR2 YDEGEE. This CDR3 is CASSRRGFGYTF. CDR3 DNA: TGTGCCAGCAGCCGACGGGGGTTTGGCTACACCTTC.

The chain combines TRBV18 with TRBJ2-7; D is possibly TRBD2 (6 bases). The V and J ends lost 0 bases and 6 bases respectively, with 9 bases between them. Germline CDR1 and CDR2: KGHSH and LQKENI. The CDR3 consists of 13 residues. DNA for the CDR3: TGTGCCAGCTCACCACCGGAGGGCGGCGAGCAGTACGTC. Amino acids: CASSPPEGGEQYV.

The J gene is TRBJ1-3, the V gene TRBV10-3; 9 bases match TRBD1. Looked up from germline, CDR1 is ENHRY and CDR2 is SYGVKD. The CDR3 contains 15 residues. V was pared by 10 bases and J by 1 base, with 8 bases of the junction left unmatched. CDR3 residues: CATLQGAYSGNTIYF. The DNA of the CDR3 is TGTGCCACTCTACAGGGGGCATATTCTGGAAACACCATATATTTT.

This chain uses TRBV4-2 with TRBJ2-3; D gene ambiguous. Germline CDR1 LGHNA, CDR2 YNFKEQ. V gave up 4 bases and J gave up 5 bases, with 16 bases separating them. The CDR3 totals 15 residues. Here the CDR3 DNA reads TGTGCCAGCAGCCCCCAACACGTCGCTTTAGATACGCAGTATTTT. Protein product: CASSPQHVALDTQYF.

The chain is built from TRBV27 and TRBJ1-2; no clear D gene. Germline V lookup: CDR1 MNHEY, CDR2 SMNVEV (reference sequence). CDR3 length equals 14 residues. With 3 bases removed from V and 5 bases from J, the gap between germline ends came to 13 bases. CDR3 in DNA: TGTGCCAGCAGTTTTAACGGTGAGGGATATGGCTACACCTTC. Its translation: CASSFNGEGYGYTF.

The rearrangement links TRBV2 to TRBJ2-5; 11 bases map to TRBD1. Germline V gene lookup returns CDR1 SNHLY and CDR2 FYNNEI. V shed 7 bases and J 5 bases; nucleotides not matched to a gene: 6. CDR3 length equals 14 residues. The CDR3 sequence is CASTGQGVGETQYF. In nucleotides, the CDR3 is TGTGCCAGCACGGGACAGGGGGTTGGGGAGACCCAGTACTTC.

The chain uses TRBV15 and TRBJ1-1; the match to TRBD1 covers 8 bases. The V and J ends lost 2 bases and 7 bases, in that order; junction bases with no gene match: 3. Germline V CDR1 and CDR2: LNHNV, YYDKDF (reference sequence). The CDR3 is made up of 13 amino acids. Here the CDR3 DNA reads TGTGCCACCAGCAGAAACAGGGGGAGTGAAGCTTTCTTT. Translating it yields CATSRNRGSEAFF.